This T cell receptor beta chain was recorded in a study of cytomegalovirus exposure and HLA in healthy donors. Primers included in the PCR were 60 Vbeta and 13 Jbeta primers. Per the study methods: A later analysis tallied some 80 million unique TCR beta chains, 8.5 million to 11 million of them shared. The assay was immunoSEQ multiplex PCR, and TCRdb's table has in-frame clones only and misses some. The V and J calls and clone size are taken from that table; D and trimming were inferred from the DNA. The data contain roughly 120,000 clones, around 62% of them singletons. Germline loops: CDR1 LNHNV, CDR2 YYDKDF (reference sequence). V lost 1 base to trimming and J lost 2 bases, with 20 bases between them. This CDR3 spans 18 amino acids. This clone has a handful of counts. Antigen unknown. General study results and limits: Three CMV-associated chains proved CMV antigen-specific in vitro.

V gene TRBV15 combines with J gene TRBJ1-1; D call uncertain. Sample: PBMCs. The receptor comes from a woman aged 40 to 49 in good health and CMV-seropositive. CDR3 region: CATSRGLFAGSKNTEAFF. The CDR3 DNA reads TGTGCCACCAGCAGAGGGCTATTTGCCGGGTCTAAAAACACTGAAGCTTTCTTT. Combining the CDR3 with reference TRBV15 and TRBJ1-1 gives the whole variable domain DAMVIQNPRYQVTQFGKPVTLSCSQTLNHNVMYWYQQKSSQAPKLLFHYYDKDFNNEADTPDNFQSRRPNTSFCFLDIRSPGLGDTAMYLCATSRGLFAGSKNTEAFFGQGTRLTVV.